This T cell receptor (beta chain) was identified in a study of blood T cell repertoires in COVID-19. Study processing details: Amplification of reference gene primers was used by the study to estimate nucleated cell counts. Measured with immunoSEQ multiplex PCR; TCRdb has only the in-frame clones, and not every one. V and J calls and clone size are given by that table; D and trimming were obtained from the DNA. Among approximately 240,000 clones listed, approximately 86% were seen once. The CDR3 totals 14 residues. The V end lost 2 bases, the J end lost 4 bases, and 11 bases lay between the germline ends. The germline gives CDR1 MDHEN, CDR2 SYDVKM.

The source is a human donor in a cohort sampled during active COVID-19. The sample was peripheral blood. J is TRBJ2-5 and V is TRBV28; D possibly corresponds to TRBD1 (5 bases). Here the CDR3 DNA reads TGTGCCAGCAGTTTACTCGACAGATCAGAGACCCAGTACTTC. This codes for CASSLLDRSETQYF.